Listed here are 19 T cell receptor beta chains from one sample, sequenced in a study of T cell responses to AZD1222 COVID-19 vaccine (dated by TCRdb to the early 2020s). Libraries were made using the immunoSEQ multiplex PCR assay. This immuneACCESS table, as held by TCRdb, lists in-frame sequences with V and J called but not all clones. Of the missing ones, under half trace to an unresolved V gene in checked studies; the others have no known cause. The sample table lists approximately 110,000 clones, around 86% of them with a count of one. The ten top clones hold around 1.2% of the sample. The intended sense of this specimen's time point label: baseline before first vaccination. The sample consisted of peripheral blood, taken on day 0 of AZD1222 vaccination. These receptors originate from an adult in good health.

The chain links TRBV7-8 to TRBJ1-5; TRBD1 is a possible D gene (5 bases). With 2 bases removed from V and 8 bases from J, the gap between germline ends came to 10 bases. CDR1 and CDR2 (germline): SGHVS, FQNEAQ. This CDR3 spans 13 amino acids. CDR3 coding DNA: TGTGCCAGCAGCTTACCAGGGAGAAAGCCCCAGCATTTT. Translating it yields CASSLPGRKPQHF. Combining the CDR3 with reference TRBV7-8 and TRBJ1-5 gives the whole variable domain GAGVSQSPRYKVAKRGQDVALRCDPISGHVSLFWYQQALGQGPEFLTYFQNEAQLDKSGLPSDRFFAERPEGSVSTLKIQRTQQEDSAVYLCASSLPGRKPQHFGDGTRLSIL.

The chain joins TRBV5-4 to TRBJ1-6, with 10 positions matching TRBD1. Trimming at V came to 2 bases and at J to 0 bases, leaving 5 bases not matched to a gene. Germline V gene data show CDR1 as SGHNT and CDR2 as YYREEE (reference sequence). CDR3 length: 18 amino acids. CDR3 bases: TGTGCCAGCAGCTTAGACGGGACAGGGGTCTCCTATAATTCACCCCTCCACTTT. Translating gives CASSLDGTGVSYNSPLHF. Full variable domain (missing parts from reference TRBV5-4 and TRBJ1-6): ETGVTQSPTHLIKTRGQQVTLRCSSQSGHNTVSWYQQALGQGPQFIFQYYREEENGRGNFPPRFSGLQFPNYSSELNVNALELDDSALYLCASSLDGTGVSYNSPLHFGNGTRLTVT.

The CDR3 coding sequence is TGTGCCAGCAGCGTAGACACAAACACCATATATTTT. Protein product: CASSVDTNTIYF. This chain connects TRBV9 to TRBJ1-3; no clear D. The CDR3 contains 12 residues. The germline V gene encodes CDR1 SGDLS and CDR2 YYNGEE. Trimming left V 0 bases short and J 6 bases short, with 4 bases between.

This clone was detected only once. The rearrangement uses TRBV12-5 and TRBJ1-1; a possible D gene is TRBD1 (5 bases). V was pared by 2 bases and J by 4 bases, with 20 bases between. Germline V gives CDR1 LGHNT, CDR2 FRNRAP. There are 17 residues in the CDR3. The CDR3: CASGLPPQWGRGTEAFF. The CDR3 coding sequence is TGTGCTAGTGGTTTGCCCCCTCAGTGGGGCCGGGGCACTGAAGCTTTCTTT. Supplemented by reference TRBV12-5 and TRBJ1-1, the full variable domain reads DARVTQTPRHKVTEMGQEVTMRCQPILGHNTVFWYRQTMMQGLELLAYFRNRAPLDDSGMPKDRFSAEMPDATLATLKIQPSEPRDSAVYFCASGLPPQWGRGTEAFFGQGTRLTVV.

The chain couples TRBV18 to TRBJ2-2, with 9 bases matching TRBD1. The germline V gene encodes CDR1 KGHSH and CDR2 LQKENI. This CDR3 has 15 amino acids. J was trimmed by 7 bases and V by 3 bases; bases with no gene match: 6. The CDR3 reads CASSPRTGVNGELFF. DNA for the CDR3: TGTGCCAGCTCACCCCGGACAGGGGTTAACGGGGAGCTGTTTTTT.

This chain joins TRBV5-4 and TRBJ2-5; 7 bases are a match to TRBD2. The V gene end was trimmed by 0 bases and the J gene end by 4 bases; junction bases not matched to a gene: 3. The CDR3 runs 14 residues. Germline lookup yields CDR1 SGHNT and CDR2 YYREEE (reference sequence). CDR3 sequence (DNA): TGTGCCAGCAGCTTGGAATTAGCGGGAGAGACCCAGTACTTC. Its protein is CASSLELAGETQYF.

This chain links TRBV4-3 with TRBJ2-1, with D possibly matching TRBD1 (5 bases). The germline CDR1 and CDR2 sequences are LGHNA and YSLEER. CDR3 length: 17 amino acids. The V end lost 4 bases, the J end lost 4 bases, and 20 bases lay between the germline ends. For the CDR3, the DNA is TGCGCCAGCAGCCCCTTCACAGGAACCCTCTCGTACAATGAGCAGTTCTTC. It specifies CASSPFTGTLSYNEQFF.

V usage is TRBV5-4 and J usage is TRBJ2-7; D is uncertain. Deletions cut 2 bases from V and 0 bases from J, with 12 bases between. Germline CDR1 reads SGHNT; CDR2 reads YYREEE (reference sequence). CDR3 size: 15 residues. Here the CDR3 DNA reads TGTGCCAGCAGCTTCTACCCAGCAAGCTCCTACGAGCAGTACTTC. Protein product: CASSFYPASSYEQYF.

The chain links TRBV7-9 to TRBJ1-5; 8 positions match TRBD1. CDR1 SEHNR and CDR2 FQNEAQ come from the germline V gene (reference sequence). The CDR3 loop spans 19 amino acids. J lost 4 bases, V lost 4 bases, and 18 bases had no gene match. For the CDR3, the DNA is TGTGCCAGCAGCTCCTGGGGCGGTCAGGGGGCTTATCGGAATCAGCCCCAGCATTTT. This sequence encodes CASSSWGGQGAYRNQPQHF.

This clone was counted only a few times. This chain uses TRBV5-1 with TRBJ2-4, with D possibly matching TRBD2 (6 bases). Trimming removed 1 base at V and 3 bases at J, with 8 bases between. This CDR3 spans 14 amino acids. Germline V gives CDR1 SGHRS, CDR2 YFSETQ. CDR3: CASSLRGDKNIQYF. The CDR3 nucleotides read TGCGCCAGCAGCTTGCGCGGGGACAAAAACATTCAGTACTTC.

The CDR3 DNA reads TGTGCCAGCAGGGTGCCCACTTCGACAGGACACTATGGCTACACCTTC. Protein sequence: CASRVPTSTGHYGYTF. The rearrangement links TRBV28 to TRBJ1-2, with D maybe TRBD1 (6 bases). V gave up 6 bases and J gave up 3 bases, with 20 bases separating them. The germline CDR1 and CDR2 sequences are MDHEN and SYDVKM. The CDR3 runs to 16 residues.

The chain is built from TRBV5-4 and TRBJ2-5, with TRBD1 matching 7 bases. The CDR3 has 14 amino acids. V dropped 4 bases and J dropped 3; count of bases not matched to a gene: 6. From germline, CDR1 is SGHNT and CDR2 YYREEE (reference sequence). CDR3 nucleotides: TGTGCCAGCAGCATCAGGGGGAGTGAAGAGACCCAGTACTTC. Residues: CASSIRGSEETQYF. Based on the CDR3 plus reference TRBV5-4 and TRBJ2-5, the full variable domain is ETGVTQSPTHLIKTRGQQVTLRCSSQSGHNTVSWYQQALGQGPQFIFQYYREEENGRGNFPPRFSGLQFPNYSSELNVNALELDDSALYLCASSIRGSEETQYFGPGTRLLVL.

In its sample, this clone was seen once. The chain employs TRBV9 and TRBJ1-4; maybe TRBD1 (5 bases). This CDR3 region has 13 residues. From germline, CDR1 is SGDLS and CDR2 YYNGEE. The V and J ends lost 6 bases and 7 bases respectively, with 13 bases between them. DNA for the CDR3: TGTGCCAGCACTGCAGGGAGGGGTGAAAAACTGTTTTTT. Its translation: CASTAGRGEKLFF.

CDR3 residues: CASSQPRGWGCSNQPQHF. The CDR3 bases are TGTGCCAGCAGCCAACCACGAGGGTGGGGTTGTAGCAATCAGCCCCAGCATTTT. The V gene is TRBV3-1 (or the pseudogene TRBV3-2), the J gene TRBJ1-5; D is ambiguous. The CDR3 runs to 18 residues. Between the trimmed V and J ends, which lost 2 bases and 0 bases, there was a span of 17 bases. The germline V gene has CDR1 LGHDT and CDR2 YNNKEL (reference sequence).

The chain carries TRBV5-1 and TRBJ2-7, with 7 bases aligning to TRBD1. CDR3 length: 13 amino acids. The junction had 3 bases not matched to a gene; V was cut back by 2 bases and J by 4 bases. CDR1 SGHRS and CDR2 YFSETQ come from the germline V gene. CDR3: CASSLTTGYEQYF. The CDR3 DNA follows: TGCGCCAGCAGCTTAACGACAGGGTACGAGCAGTACTTC.

The chain links TRBV19 to TRBJ1-2; D gene uncertain. CDR3 length equals 13 residues. Trimming took off 5 bases at V and 4 bases at J, with 11 bases between the two ends. Germline values: CDR1 LNHDA, CDR2 SQIVND (reference sequence). The CDR3 DNA reads TGTGCCAGTAGTCCAGGTCTAACCTATGGCTACACCTTC. Amino acids: CASSPGLTYGYTF.

The rearrangement links TRBV11-3 to TRBJ1-1; no reliable D call. The CDR3 spans 17 residues. V was pared by 0 bases and J by 5 bases, with 19 bases between. Germline CDR1 reads SGHNT; CDR2 reads YENEEA. The CDR3 nucleotides are TGTGCCAGCAGCTTAGATCCCCCCAAGATAATTGAGACTGAAGCTTTCTTT. Its translation is CASSLDPPKIIETEAFF.

V usage is TRBV10-2 and J usage is TRBJ2-7, with 8 nucleotides matching TRBD1. Unmatched junction bases numbered 16, after V lost 7 bases and J lost 2 bases. CDR3 length: 17 residues. Germline lookup yields CDR1 WSHSY and CDR2 SAAADI. The CDR3: CASKAGGRPLFTYEQYF. CDR3 DNA sequence: TGCGCCAGCAAAGCAGGGGGCCGACCCCTTTTTACCTACGAGCAGTACTTC.

This clone appeared a few times. This sequence joins TRBV10-3 and TRBJ1-2; 9 bases map to TRBD1. Germline loops: CDR1 ENHRY, CDR2 SYGVKD. The CDR3 is 13 amino acids. With V trimmed by 7 bases and J by 8 bases, 8 bases remained unmatched. The CDR3 sequence is CAITSTGGDGYTF. CDR3 bases: TGTGCCATCACTTCGACAGGGGGAGACGGCTACACCTTC.